Each of the 2 T cell receptor beta chains below was sequenced from the same sample in a study of early stage breast cancer tumors. Sequencing was performed with immunoSEQ multiplex PCR; in TCRdb, only in-frame clones are kept and a portion is missing. The sample lists thousands of clones; approximately 66% were seen once. Sequenced material: normal breast tissue next to the tumor. The receptor source for this set is a person aged 45 to 59 with breast cancer.

The chain combines TRBV2 with TRBJ2-1; possible D gene TRBD1, 6 bases. CDR3 length: 15 amino acids. Germline lookup yields CDR1 SNHLY and CDR2 FYNNEI. V was pared by 5 bases and J by 0 bases, with 11 bases between. DNA for the CDR3: TGTGCCAGCAGTCCCCGGGACAACTCCTACAATGAGCAGTTCTTC. Its protein product is CASSPRDNSYNEQFF. The full variable domain, completed using reference TRBV2 and TRBJ2-1, is EPEVTQTPSHQVTQMGQEVILRCVPISNHLYFYWYRQILGQKVEFLVSFYNNEISEKSEIFDDQFSVERPDGSNFTLKIRSTKLEDSAMYFCASSPRDNSYNEQFFGPGTRLTVL.

The rearrangement uses TRBV7-2 and TRBJ1-1, with a tentative D call TRBD1 (5 bases). Germline values: CDR1 SGHTA, CDR2 FQGNSA. The CDR3 extends over 15 amino acids. V lost 1 base to trimming and J lost 1 base, with 10 bases between them. The CDR3 loop is CASSLGGAGNTEAFF. The CDR3 DNA sequence: TGTGCCAGCAGCTTAGGCGGGGCGGGGAACACTGAAGCTTTCTTT.